The rows below give T cell receptor beta chains drawn from one sample of a study of T cell responses to AZD1222 COVID-19 vaccine. Profiling relied on immunoSEQ multiplex PCR, and the TCRdb table lists in-frame clones only, not all of them. The table has roughly 100,000 clones, nearly 90% seen once. The material was peripheral blood, obtained 28 days after the second AZD1222 dose. These TCRs come from an adult who received the AZD1222 COVID-19 vaccine. CDR3s include the opening cysteine and the closing phenylalanine or tryptophan. The D gene is left open where the match is weak. Part of the rows lack a size; the others show once, few, many or a class for expanded clones.

d_call j_call v_call clone_size cdr3_nt cdr3_aa
NA TRBJ2-7 TRBV12-3/TRBV12-4 once TGTGCCAGCAGTTTGGACGAGCAGTACTTC CASSLDEQYF
TRBD2 TRBJ2-3 TRBV4-2 NA TGTGCCAGCAGCCAAGAGCCCAGCGGGACTAATACTTATACGCAGTATTTT CASSQEPSGTNTYTQYF
NA TRBJ1-3 TRBV7-9 NA TGTGCCAGCAGCTTATCCGTCGGGGTGTCTGGAAACACCATATATTTT CASSLSVGVSGNTIYF
NA TRBJ1-5 TRBV10-3 NA TGTGCCATCAGTGAGTCGGAGGGGGTATTCAAGCAGCCCCAGCATTTT CAISESEGVFKQPQHF
NA TRBJ2-3 TRBV5-4 NA TGTGCCAGCAGGTTAGACAGCAACACAGATACGCAGTATTTT CASRLDSNTDTQYF
TRBD2 TRBJ2-1 TRBV14 NA TGTGCCAGCAGCCAACTCCCCGGGACTAGCGGGAGTAAAAACAATGAGCAGTTCTTC CASSQLPGTSGSKNNEQFF
TRBD1 TRBJ2-1 TRBV6-5 NA TGTGCCACCGCCGGGACAGGGGTCAATGAGCAGTTCTTC CATAGTGVNEQFF
NA TRBJ2-3 TRBV11-3 NA TGTGCCAGCAGCTTAGGGCTAGCGCATAGCACAGATACGCAGTATTTT CASSLGLAHSTDTQYF
TRBD2 TRBJ2-1 TRBV4-2 NA TGTGCCAGCAGCCCCGTGACTAGCGGGTACAATGAGCAGTTCTTC CASSPVTSGYNEQFF
TRBD2 TRBJ2-3 TRBV29-1 NA TGCAGCGTAGCGGGATCTATAGTAGGTGGCACAGATACGCAGTATTTT CSVAGSIVGGTDTQYF
TRBD1 TRBJ2-7 TRBV19 NA TGTGCCAGTAGATCTATTATTAGGGGGCGAGACTACGAGCAGTACTTC CASRSIIRGRDYEQYF
TRBD1 TRBJ1-1 TRBV4-2 NA TGTGCCAGCAGCCAAGACGTCAGGCAAGGGGGCCGTGGGAACACTGAAGCTTTCTTT CASSQDVRQGGRGNTEAFF
TRBD2 TRBJ2-1 TRBV5-1 NA TGCGCCAGCAGCTCCTTAGCGGGAGCGGGCAATGAGCAGTTCTTC CASSSLAGAGNEQFF
NA TRBJ1-6 TRBV4-3 NA TGCGCCAGCAGCCAAGACGTGGGCAATTCACCCCTCCACTTT CASSQDVGNSPLHF
TRBD1 TRBJ2-4 TRBV6-1 NA TGTGCCAGCAGTGAAGCGTCCCGGGACAGGGTAGGTGTAGCCAAAAACATTCAGTACTTC CASSEASRDRVGVAKNIQYF
NA TRBJ2-7 TRBV5-4 NA TGTGCCAGCAGCTATGAGACTGGGGAAGTTTACGAGCAGTACTTC CASSYETGEVYEQYF
NA TRBJ1-4 TRBV5-6 once TGTGCCAGCAGCTTGGTCGGGAGGACGGCTAATGAAAAACTGTTTTTT CASSLVGRTANEKLFF
TRBD1 TRBJ1-5 TRBV9 NA TGTGCCAGCAGCGTAGAGGGACAGGGGTATCACCCCCAGCATTTT CASSVEGQGYHPQHF
TRBD1 TRBJ2-1 TRBV6-5 NA TGTGCCACTCCGGGACAGGGGAATGAGCAGTTCTTC CATPGQGNEQFF
TRBD2 TRBJ2-7 TRBV7-9 NA TGTGCCAGCAGCTTAACTAGCGGGTTCTACGAGCAGTACTTC CASSLTSGFYEQYF
NA TRBJ1-1 TRBV3-1/TRBV3-2 NA TGTGCCAGCAGCACCCTGAACACTGAAGCTTTCTTT CASSTLNTEAFF
TRBD1 TRBJ2-7 TRBV24-1 once TGTGCCACCAGTGACTGGACAGGGGTCGAGCAGTACTTC CATSDWTGVEQYF
TRBD1 TRBJ1-2 TRBV28 NA TGTGCCAGCAGTTTCCTTCTACCCGGGACAGGGAACTATGGCTACACCTTC CASSFLLPGTGNYGYTF
TRBD1 TRBJ1-2 TRBV5-6 NA TGTGCCAGCAGCTTACCCGGACAGGGGGTTCATGGCTACACCTTC CASSLPGQGVHGYTF
NA TRBJ2-2 TRBV4-3 NA TGCGCCAGCAGCCAAGTGTGGGAGAACACCGGGGAGCTGTTTTTT CASSQVWENTGELFF
NA TRBJ2-5 TRBV5-1 NA TGCGCCAGCAGCCCCTGGGGGGCAGGGTCTCAAGAGACCCAGTACTTC CASSPWGAGSQETQYF
NA TRBJ2-7 TRBV2 NA TGTGCCAGCAGTGAAAGGAACGAGCAGTACTTC CASSERNEQYF
NA TRBJ1-1 TRBV5-4 NA TGTGCCAGCAGCTTGGGCGGAGAGAACACTGAAGCTTTCTTT CASSLGGENTEAFF
TRBD2 TRBJ2-1 TRBV28 NA TGTGCCAGCAGGGGGACTAGCTTAAATGAGCAGTTCTTC CASRGTSLNEQFF
TRBD1 TRBJ1-2 TRBV5-4 NA TGTGCCAGCAGCTCGGGACAGGGGGATGGCTACACCTTC CASSSGQGDGYTF